This T cell receptor (beta chain) originates from a study of blood T cell repertoires in COVID-19. Turning to the study itself: Samples representing acute and convalescent COVID-19 were sourced from the United States, Italy and Spain. Sample material is recorded as cDNA or gDNA derived from T cells, B-cell-depleted T cells, or PBMCs.

The CDR3 is 13 residues long. Trimming removed 6 bases from V and 6 bases from J; junction bases left unmatched: 7. The authors' processing: It was from reference gene primer amplification that nucleated cell counts were estimated. Repertoires were generated with immunoSEQ multiplex PCR, while TCRdb's copy carries only in-frame clones and drops some. That table gives V, J and clone size, and the DNA gave D and trimming. This sample has about 52,000 clones, with around 86% found just once. What was sequenced was peripheral blood. This receptor was identified in a man between 70 and 80 years old with active COVID-19. The rearrangement joins TRBV12-3 or TRBV12-4 to TRBJ1-1, with TRBD1 identical over 7 bases. The CDR3 coding sequence is TGTGCCAGCAGCAGGGGACAGCCCGCTGAAGCTTTCTTT. This gives the protein CASSRGQPAEAFF.